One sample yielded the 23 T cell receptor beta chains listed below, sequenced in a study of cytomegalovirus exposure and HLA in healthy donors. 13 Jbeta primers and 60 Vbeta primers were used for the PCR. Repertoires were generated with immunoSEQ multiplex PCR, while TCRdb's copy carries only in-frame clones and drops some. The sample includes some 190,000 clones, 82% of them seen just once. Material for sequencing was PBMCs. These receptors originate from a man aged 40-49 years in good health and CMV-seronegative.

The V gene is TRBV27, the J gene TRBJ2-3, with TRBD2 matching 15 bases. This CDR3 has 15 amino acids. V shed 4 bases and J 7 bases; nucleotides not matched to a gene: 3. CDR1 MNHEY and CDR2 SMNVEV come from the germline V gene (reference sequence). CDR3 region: CASSSGLAGGNTQYF. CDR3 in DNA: TGTGCCAGCAGTTCTGGACTAGCGGGGGGGAATACGCAGTATTTT.

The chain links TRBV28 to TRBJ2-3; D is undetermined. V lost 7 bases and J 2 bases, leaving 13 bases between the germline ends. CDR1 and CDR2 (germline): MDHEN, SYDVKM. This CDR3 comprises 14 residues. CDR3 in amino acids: CASTLGPFTDTQYF. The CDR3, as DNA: TGTGCCAGCACCCTTGGGCCCTTCACAGATACGCAGTATTTT.

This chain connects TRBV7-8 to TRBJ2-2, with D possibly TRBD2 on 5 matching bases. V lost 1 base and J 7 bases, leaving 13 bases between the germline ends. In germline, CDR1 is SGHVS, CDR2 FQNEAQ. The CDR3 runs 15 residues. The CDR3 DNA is TGTGCCAGCAGCTTAGTAACGGGAAACGACGGGGAGCTGTTTTTT. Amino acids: CASSLVTGNDGELFF.

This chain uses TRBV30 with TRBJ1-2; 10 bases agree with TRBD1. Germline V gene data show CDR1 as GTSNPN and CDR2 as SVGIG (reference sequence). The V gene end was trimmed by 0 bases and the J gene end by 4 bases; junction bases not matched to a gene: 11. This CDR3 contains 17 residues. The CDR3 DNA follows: TGTGCCTGGAGTGTAAATGGCGGGACAGGGGACCCCTATGGCTACACCTTC. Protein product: CAWSVNGGTGDPYGYTF.

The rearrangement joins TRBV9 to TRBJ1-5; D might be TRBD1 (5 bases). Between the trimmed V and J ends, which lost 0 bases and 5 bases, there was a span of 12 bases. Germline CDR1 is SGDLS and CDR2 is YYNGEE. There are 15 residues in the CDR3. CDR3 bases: TGTGCCAGCAGCGTAGGTCGAGACAGATATCAGCCCCAGCATTTT. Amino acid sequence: CASSVGRDRYQPQHF.

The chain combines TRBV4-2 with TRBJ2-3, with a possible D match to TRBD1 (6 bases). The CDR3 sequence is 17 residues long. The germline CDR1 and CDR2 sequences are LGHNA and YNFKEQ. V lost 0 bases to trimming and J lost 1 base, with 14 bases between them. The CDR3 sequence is CASSQDLVGARTDTQYF. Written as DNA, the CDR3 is TGTGCCAGCAGCCAAGATTTGGTGGGGGCCCGCACAGATACGCAGTATTTT.

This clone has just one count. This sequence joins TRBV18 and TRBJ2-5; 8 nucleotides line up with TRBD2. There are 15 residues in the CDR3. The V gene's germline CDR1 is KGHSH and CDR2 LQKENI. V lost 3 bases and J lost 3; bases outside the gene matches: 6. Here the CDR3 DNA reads TGTGCCAGCTCACCCCGGGGGGGGTCGAAAGAGACCCAGTACTTC. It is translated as CASSPRGGSKETQYF.

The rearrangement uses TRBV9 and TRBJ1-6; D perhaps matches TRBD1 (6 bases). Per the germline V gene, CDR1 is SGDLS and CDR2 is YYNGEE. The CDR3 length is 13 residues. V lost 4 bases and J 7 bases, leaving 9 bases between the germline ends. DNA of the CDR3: TGTGCCAGCAGCCTGGACAGCAATTCACCCCTCCACTTT. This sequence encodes CASSLDSNSPLHF.

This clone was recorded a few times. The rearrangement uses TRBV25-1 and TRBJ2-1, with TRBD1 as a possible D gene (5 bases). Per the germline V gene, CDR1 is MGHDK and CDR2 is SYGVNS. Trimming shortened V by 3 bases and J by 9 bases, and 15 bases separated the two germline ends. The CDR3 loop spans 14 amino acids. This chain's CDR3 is CASSDPGSISEQFF. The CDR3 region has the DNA TGTGCCAGCAGTGATCCAGGGTCTATCAGTGAGCAGTTCTTC.

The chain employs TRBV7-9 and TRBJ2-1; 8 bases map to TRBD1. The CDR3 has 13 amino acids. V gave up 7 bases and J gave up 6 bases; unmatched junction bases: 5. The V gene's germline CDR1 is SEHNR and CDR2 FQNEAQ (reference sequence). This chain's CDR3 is CASNDRGRNEQFF. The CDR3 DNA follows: TGTGCCAGCAACGACAGGGGTCGCAATGAGCAGTTCTTC.

CDR3 residues: CASSTTHSQETQYF. CDR3 coding DNA: TGTGCCAGTAGTACTACGCACTCACAAGAGACCCAGTACTTC. The chain combines TRBV19 with TRBJ2-5; D is unresolved. The length of the CDR3 is 14 residues. V was cut by 4 bases and J by 2 bases, with 11 bases left in between. The germline V gene encodes CDR1 LNHDA and CDR2 SQIVND (reference sequence). Full variable domain (outside the CDR3, taken from reference TRBV19 and TRBJ2-5): DGGITQSPKYLFRKEGQNVTLSCEQNLNHDAMYWYRQDPGQGLRLIYYSQIVNDFQKGDIAEGYSVSREKKESFPLTVTSAQKNPTAFYLCASSTTHSQETQYFGPGTRLLVL.

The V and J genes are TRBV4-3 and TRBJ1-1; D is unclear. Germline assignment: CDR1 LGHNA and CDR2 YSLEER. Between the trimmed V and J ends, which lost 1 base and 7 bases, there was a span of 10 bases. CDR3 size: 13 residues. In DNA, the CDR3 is TGCGCCAGCAGCCAAGTCATGGGGAGTGAAGCTTTCTTT. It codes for CASSQVMGSEAFF.

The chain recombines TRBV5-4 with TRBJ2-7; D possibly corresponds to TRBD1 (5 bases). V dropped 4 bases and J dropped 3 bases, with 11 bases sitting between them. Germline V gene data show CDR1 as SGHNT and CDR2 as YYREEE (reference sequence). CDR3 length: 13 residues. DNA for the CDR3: TGTGCCAGCAGCCTGTGGGGCGGCTACGAGCAGTACTTC. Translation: CASSLWGGYEQYF.

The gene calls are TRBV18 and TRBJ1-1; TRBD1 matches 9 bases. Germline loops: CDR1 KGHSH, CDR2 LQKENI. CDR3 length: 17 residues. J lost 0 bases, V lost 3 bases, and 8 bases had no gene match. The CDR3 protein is CASSPTGGTPMNTEAFF. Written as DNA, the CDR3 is TGTGCCAGCTCACCGACAGGGGGAACTCCTATGAACACTGAAGCTTTCTTT.

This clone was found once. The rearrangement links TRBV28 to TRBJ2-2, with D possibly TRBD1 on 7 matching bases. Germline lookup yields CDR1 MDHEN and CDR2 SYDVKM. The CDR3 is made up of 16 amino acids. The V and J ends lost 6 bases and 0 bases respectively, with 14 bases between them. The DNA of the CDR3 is TGTGCCAGCAGCTCAGGAGGGGGCCCGAACACCGGGGAGCTGTTTTTT. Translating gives CASSSGGGPNTGELFF. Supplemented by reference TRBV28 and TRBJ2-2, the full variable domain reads DVKVTQSSRYLVKRTGEKVFLECVQDMDHENMFWYRQDPGLGLRLIYFSYDVKMKEKGDIPEGYSVSREKKERFSLILESASTNQTSMYLCASSSGGGPNTGELFFGEGSRLTVL.

The CDR3 DNA reads TGTGCCAGCAGCCTTCATCAGGGTTCGGATGAAAAACTGTTTTTT. As protein: CASSLHQGSDEKLFF. The V call is TRBV28, the J call TRBJ1-4; TRBD1 might be the D (5 bases). Germline V CDR1 and CDR2: MDHEN, SYDVKM. The CDR3 contains 15 residues. V was cut by 6 bases and J by 6 bases, with 17 bases left in between.

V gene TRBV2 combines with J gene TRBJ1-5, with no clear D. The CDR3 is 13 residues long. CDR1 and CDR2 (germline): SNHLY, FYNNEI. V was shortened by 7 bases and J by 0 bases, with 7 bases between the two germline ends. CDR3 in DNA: TGTGCCAGCATGCCAGATAGCAATCAGCCCCAGCATTTT. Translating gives CASMPDSNQPQHF.

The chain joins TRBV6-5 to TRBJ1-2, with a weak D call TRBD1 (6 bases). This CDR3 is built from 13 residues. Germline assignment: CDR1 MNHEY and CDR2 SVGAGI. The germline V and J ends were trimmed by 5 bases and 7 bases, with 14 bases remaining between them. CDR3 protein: CASSNRAQGGYTF. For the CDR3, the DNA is TGTGCCAGCAGTAACAGGGCGCAGGGTGGCTACACCTTC.

CDR3 region: CASSLGDRVFPGELFF. The CDR3 bases are TGTGCCAGCAGCTTAGGGGACAGGGTATTCCCCGGGGAGCTGTTTTTT. The chain carries TRBV11-1 and TRBJ2-2, with 9 bases aligning to TRBD1. Germline CDR1 and CDR2: SGHAT and FQDESV (reference sequence). V was clipped by 1 base and J by 6 bases; unmatched bases: 6. This CDR3 comprises 16 residues.

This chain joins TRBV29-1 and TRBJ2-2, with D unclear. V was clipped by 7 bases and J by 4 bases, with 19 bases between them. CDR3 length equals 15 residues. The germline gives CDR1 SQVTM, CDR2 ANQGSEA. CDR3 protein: CSAIPPGSTTGELFF. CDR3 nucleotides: TGCAGCGCCATACCCCCAGGATCGACCACCGGGGAGCTGTTTTTT.

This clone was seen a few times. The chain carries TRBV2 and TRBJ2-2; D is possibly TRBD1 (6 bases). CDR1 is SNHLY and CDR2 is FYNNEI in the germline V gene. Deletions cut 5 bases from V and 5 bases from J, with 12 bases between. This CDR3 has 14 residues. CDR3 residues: CASSTGFQTGELFF. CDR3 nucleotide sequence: TGTGCCAGCAGTACAGGGTTCCAGACCGGGGAGCTGTTTTTT.

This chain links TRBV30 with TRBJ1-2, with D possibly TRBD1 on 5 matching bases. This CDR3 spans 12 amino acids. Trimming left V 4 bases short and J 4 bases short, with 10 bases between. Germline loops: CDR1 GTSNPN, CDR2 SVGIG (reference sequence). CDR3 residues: CAWTRGGYGYTF. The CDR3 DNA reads TGTGCCTGGACCCGGGGGGGCTATGGCTACACCTTC.

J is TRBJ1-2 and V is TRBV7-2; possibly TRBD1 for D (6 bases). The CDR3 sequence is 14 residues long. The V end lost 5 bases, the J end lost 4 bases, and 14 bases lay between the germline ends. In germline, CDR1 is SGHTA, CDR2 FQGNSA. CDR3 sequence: CASSPTHRVYGYTF. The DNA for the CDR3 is TGTGCCAGCAGCCCAACCCACAGGGTCTATGGCTACACCTTC.